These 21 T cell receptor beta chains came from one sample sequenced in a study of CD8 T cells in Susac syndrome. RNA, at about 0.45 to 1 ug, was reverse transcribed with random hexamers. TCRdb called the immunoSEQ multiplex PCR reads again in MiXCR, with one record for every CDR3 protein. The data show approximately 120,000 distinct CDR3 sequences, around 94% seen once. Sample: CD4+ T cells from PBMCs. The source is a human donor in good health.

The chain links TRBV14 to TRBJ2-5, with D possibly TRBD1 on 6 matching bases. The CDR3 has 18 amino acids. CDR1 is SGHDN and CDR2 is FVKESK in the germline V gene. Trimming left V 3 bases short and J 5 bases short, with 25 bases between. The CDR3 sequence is CASSHKARSRGAEETQYF. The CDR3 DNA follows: TGTGCCAGCAGCCACAAAGCCCGGAGCAGGGGCGCGGAGGAGACCCAGTACTTC.

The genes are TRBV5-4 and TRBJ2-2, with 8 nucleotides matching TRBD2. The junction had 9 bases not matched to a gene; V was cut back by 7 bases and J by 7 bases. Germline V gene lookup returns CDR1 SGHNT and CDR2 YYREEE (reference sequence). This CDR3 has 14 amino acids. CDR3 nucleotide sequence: TGTGCCAGCTTCGAGCGGGAGAAGAGCGGGGAGCTGTTTTTT. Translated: CASFEREKSGELFF.

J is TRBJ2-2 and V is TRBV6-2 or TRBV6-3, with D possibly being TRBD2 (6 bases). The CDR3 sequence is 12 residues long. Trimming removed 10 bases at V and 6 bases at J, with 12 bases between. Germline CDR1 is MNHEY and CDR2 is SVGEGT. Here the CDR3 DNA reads TGTGCCACCCCCTGGGGGGCCGGGGAGCTGTTTTTT. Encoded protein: CATPWGAGELFF.

The CDR3 protein is CASSVSGLAYEQYF. CDR3 in DNA: TGTGCCAGCAGCGTATCGGGCTTAGCCTACGAGCAGTACTTC. The rearrangement links TRBV9 to TRBJ2-7; no reliable D call. From germline, CDR1 is SGDLS and CDR2 YYNGEE. Trimming took 1 base from V and 2 from J, leaving 10 bases between them. CDR3 length: 14 amino acids.

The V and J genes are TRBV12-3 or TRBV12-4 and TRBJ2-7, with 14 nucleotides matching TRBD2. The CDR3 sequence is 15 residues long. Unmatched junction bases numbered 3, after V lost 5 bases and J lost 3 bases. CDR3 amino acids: CASSGGLAGGYEQYF. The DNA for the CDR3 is TGTGCCAGCAGTGGTGGACTAGCGGGAGGCTACGAGCAGTACTTC.

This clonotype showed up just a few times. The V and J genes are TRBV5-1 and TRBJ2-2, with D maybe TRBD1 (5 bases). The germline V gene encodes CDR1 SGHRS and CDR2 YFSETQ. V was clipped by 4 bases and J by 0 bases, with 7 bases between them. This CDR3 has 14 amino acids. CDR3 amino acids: CASSPDTNTGELFF. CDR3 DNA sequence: TGCGCCAGCAGCCCGGACACGAACACCGGGGAGCTGTTTTTT. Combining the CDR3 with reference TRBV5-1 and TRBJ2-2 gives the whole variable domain KAGVTQTPRYLIKTRGQQVTLSCSPISGHRSVSWYQQTPGQGLQFLFEYFSETQRNKGNFPGRFSGRQFSNSRSEMNVSTLELGDSALYLCASSPDTNTGELFFGEGSRLTVL.

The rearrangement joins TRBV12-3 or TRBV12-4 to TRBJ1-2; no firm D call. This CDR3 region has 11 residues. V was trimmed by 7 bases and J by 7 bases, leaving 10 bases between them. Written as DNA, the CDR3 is TGTGCCAGCACCCGGGCAGTTGGCTACACCTTC. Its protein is CASTRAVGYTF.

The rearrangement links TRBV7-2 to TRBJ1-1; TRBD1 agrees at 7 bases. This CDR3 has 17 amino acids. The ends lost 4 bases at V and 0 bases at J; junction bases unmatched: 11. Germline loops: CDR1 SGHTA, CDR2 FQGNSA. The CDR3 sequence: CASSWPPYRGMNTEAFF. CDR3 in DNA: TGTGCCAGCAGCTGGCCCCCTTACAGGGGCATGAACACTGAAGCTTTCTTT.

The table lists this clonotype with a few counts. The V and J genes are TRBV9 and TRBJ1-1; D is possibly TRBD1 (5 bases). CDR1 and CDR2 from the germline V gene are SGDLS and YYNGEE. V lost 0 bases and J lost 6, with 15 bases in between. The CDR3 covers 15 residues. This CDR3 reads CASSVASQGLSEAFF. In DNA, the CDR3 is TGTGCCAGCAGCGTAGCTTCCCAGGGACTATCTGAAGCTTTCTTT.

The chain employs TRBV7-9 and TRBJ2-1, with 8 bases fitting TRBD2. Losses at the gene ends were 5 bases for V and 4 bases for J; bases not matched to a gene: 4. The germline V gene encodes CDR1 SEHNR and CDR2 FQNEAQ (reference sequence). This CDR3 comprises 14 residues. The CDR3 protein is CASSLSGKYNEQFF. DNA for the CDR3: TGTGCCAGCAGCCTTAGCGGGAAATACAATGAGCAGTTCTTC.

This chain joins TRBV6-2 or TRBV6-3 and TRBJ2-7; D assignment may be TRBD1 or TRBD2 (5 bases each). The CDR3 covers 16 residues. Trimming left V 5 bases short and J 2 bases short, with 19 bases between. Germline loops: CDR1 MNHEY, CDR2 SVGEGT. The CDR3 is CASSPTTGVRAYEQYF. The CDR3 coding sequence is TGTGCCAGCAGTCCTACTACCGGGGTCAGGGCCTACGAGCAGTACTTC.

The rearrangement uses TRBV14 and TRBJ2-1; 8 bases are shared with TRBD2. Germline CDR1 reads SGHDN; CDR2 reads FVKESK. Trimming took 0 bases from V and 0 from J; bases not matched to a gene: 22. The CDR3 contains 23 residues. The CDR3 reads CASSQDLGTSGELTPFSYNEQFF. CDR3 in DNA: TGTGCCAGCAGCCAAGATCTAGGCACTAGCGGAGAACTTACACCTTTCTCCTACAATGAGCAGTTCTTC.

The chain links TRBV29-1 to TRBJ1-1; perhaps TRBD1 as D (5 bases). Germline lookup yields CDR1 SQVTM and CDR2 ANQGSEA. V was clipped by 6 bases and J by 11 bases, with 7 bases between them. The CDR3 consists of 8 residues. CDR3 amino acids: CSVGDAFF. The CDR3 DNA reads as TGCAGCGTGGGGGACGCTTTCTTT.

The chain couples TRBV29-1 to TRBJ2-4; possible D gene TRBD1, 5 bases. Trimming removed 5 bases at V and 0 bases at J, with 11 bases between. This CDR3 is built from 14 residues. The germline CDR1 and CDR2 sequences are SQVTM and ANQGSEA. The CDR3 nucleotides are TGCAGCGTTCAAAGCAGGGTAGCCAAAAACATTCAGTACTTC. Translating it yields CSVQSRVAKNIQYF.

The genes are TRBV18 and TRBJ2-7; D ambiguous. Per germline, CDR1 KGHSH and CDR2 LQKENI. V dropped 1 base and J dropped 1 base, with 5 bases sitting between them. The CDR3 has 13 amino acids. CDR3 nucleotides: TGTGCCAGCTCACCACTGGGGTCCTACGAGCAGTACTTC. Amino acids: CASSPLGSYEQYF.

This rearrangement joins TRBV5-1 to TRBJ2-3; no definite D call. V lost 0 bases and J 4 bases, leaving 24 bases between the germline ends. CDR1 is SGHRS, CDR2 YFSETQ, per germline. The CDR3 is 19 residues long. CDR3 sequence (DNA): TGCGCCAGCAGCTTGGCCCAGGTTCGGGTTAGAGTTACGGCAGATACGCAGTATTTT. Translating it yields CASSLAQVRVRVTADTQYF.

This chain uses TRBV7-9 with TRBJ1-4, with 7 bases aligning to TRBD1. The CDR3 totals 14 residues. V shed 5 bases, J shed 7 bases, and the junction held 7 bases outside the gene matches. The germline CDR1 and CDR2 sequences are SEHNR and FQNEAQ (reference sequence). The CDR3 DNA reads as TGTGCCAGCAGCGTAGGGGGCAGCGGTGAAAAACTGTTTTTT. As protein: CASSVGGSGEKLFF. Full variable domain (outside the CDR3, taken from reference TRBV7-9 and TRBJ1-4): DTGVSQNPRHKITKRGQNVTFRCDPISEHNRLYWYRQTLGQGPEFLTYFQNEAQLEKSRLLSDRFSAERPKGSFSTLEIQRTEQGDSAMYLCASSVGGSGEKLFFGSGTQLSVL.

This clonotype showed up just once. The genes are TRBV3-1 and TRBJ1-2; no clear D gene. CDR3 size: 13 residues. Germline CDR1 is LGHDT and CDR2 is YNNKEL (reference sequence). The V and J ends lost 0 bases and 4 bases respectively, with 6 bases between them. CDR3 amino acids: CASSQDPGYGYTF. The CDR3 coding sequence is TGTGCCAGCAGCCAAGATCCCGGCTATGGCTACACCTTC.

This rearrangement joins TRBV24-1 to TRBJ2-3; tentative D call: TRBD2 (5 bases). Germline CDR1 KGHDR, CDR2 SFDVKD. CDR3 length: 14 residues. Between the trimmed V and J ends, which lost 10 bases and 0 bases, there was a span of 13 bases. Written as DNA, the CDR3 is TGTGCCACAGGATCGGGGTCTAGCACAGATACGCAGTATTTT. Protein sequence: CATGSGSSTDTQYF.

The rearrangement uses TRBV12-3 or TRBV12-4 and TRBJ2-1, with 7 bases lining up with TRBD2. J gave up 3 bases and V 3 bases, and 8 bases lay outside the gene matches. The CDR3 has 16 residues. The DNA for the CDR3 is TGTGCCAGCAGTTTCCCCCGCGGGAGTAGCTACAATGAGCAGTTCTTC. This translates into CASSFPRGSSYNEQFF.

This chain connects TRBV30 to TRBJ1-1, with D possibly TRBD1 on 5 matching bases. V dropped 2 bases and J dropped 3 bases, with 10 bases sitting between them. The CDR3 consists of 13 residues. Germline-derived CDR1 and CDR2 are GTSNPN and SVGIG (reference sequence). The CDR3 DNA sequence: TGTGCCTGGAGTATTTGGGGGGACACTGAAGCTTTCTTT. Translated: CAWSIWGDTEAFF.